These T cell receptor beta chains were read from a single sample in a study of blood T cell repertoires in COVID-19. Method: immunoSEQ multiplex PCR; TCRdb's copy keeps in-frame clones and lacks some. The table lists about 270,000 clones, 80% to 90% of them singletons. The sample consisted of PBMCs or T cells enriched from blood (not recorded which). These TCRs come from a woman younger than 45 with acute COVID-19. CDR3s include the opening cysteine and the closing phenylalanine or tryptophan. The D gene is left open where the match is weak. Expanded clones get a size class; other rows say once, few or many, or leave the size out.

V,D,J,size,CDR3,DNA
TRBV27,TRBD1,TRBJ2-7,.,CASRSTGGFSYEQYF,TGTGCCAGCAGATCTACAGGGGGCTTTTCCTACGAGCAGTACTTC
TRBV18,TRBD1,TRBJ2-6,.,CASSPPNRGLGNSGANVLTF,TGTGCCAGCTCACCACCTAACAGGGGGCTTGGGAACTCTGGGGCCAACGTCCTGACTTTC
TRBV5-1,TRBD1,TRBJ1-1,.,CASSVDREYAEAFF,TGCGCCAGCAGCGTCGACAGGGAGTACGCTGAAGCTTTCTTT
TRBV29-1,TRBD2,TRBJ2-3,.,CSAGTSNTDTQYF,TGCAGCGCCGGGACTAGTAATACAGATACGCAGTATTTT
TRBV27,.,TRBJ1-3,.,CASSPCGVSGNTIYF,TGTGCCAGCAGCCCATGCGGGGTCTCTGGAAACACCATATATTTT
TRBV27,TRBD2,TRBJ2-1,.,CASSELAGGYNEQFF,TGTGCCAGCAGCGAGCTAGCGGGAGGTTACAATGAGCAGTTCTTC
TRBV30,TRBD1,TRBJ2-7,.,CAWSPGQGVGEQYF,TGTGCCTGGAGTCCTGGACAGGGGGTCGGGGAGCAGTACTTC
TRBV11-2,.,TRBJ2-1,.,CASSSSSGGQGYNEQFF,TGTGCCAGCAGCTCCTCTAGCGGGGGACAGGGTTACAATGAGCAGTTCTTC
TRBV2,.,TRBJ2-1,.,CARTLSNEQFF,TGTGCCAGAACTCTAAGCAATGAGCAGTTCTTC
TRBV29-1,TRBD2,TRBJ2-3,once,CSVLREGRTDTQYF,TGCAGCGTTCTACGGGAGGGCCGAACAGATACGCAGTATTTT
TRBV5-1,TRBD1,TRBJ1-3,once,CASSLAAGGGNTIYF,TGCGCCAGCAGCTTGGCGGCAGGGGGAGGAAACACCATATATTTT
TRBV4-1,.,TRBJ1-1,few,CASSFGELNTEAFF,TGCGCCAGCAGCTTTGGTGAGTTGAACACTGAAGCTTTCTTT
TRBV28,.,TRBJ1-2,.,CGVGLSNYGYTF,TGTGGAGTGGGCCTTTCTAACTATGGCTACACCTTC
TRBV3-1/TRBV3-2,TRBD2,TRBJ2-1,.,CASSQEGLAGGLNEQFF,TGTGCCAGCAGCCAAGAAGGACTAGCGGGAGGGCTCAATGAGCAGTTCTTC
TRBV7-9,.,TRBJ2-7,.,CASSPRGGRDYEQYF,TGTGCCAGCAGCCCCCGCGGTGGACGGGACTACGAGCAGTACTTC
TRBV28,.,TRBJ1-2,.,CASARFASPGGGYTF,TGTGCCAGCGCCCGATTCGCGTCACCCGGTGGTGGCTACACCTTC
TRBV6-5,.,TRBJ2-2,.,CASSYSGGIGTGELFF,TGTGCCAGCAGTTACTCGGGCGGGATTGGCACCGGGGAGCTGTTTTTT
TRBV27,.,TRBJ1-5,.,CASSLGQGLNQPQHF,TGTGCCAGCAGTTTAGGGCAGGGCCTAAATCAGCCCCAGCATTTT
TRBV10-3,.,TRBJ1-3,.,CAISEEHLSSGNTIYF,TGTGCCATCAGTGAAGAACATTTATCCTCTGGAAACACCATATATTTT
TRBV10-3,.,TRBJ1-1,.,CAISGGTEAFF,TGTGCCATCAGTGGAGGGACTGAAGCTTTCTTT
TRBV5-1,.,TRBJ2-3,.,CASSLERPRTDTQYF,TGCGCCAGCAGCTTGGAGCGGCCCCGCACAGATACGCAGTATTTT
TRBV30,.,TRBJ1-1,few,CAWSVGGNTEAFF,TGTGCCTGGAGTGTAGGGGGGAACACTGAAGCTTTCTTT
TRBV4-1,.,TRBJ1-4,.,CASSQVWDTTNEKLFF,TGCGCCAGCAGCCAAGTCTGGGACACAACTAATGAAAAACTGTTTTTT
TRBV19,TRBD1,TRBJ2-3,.,CASSIGTGSTDTQYF,TGTGCCAGTAGTATAGGGACAGGGTCCACAGATACGCAGTATTTT
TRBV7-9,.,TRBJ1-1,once,CASSLAAGSEAFF,TGTGCCAGCAGCTTAGCAGCGGGCTCTGAAGCTTTCTTT
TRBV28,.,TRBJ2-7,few,CASWSGASGEQYF,TGTGCCAGCTGGAGCGGAGCCTCGGGTGAGCAGTACTTC
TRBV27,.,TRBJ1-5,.,CASSLFLSGNQPQHF,TGTGCCAGCAGTTTATTTCTTTCGGGTAATCAGCCCCAGCATTTT
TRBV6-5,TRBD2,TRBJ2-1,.,CASSDSGNSYNEQFF,TGTGCCAGCAGCGACAGCGGGAACTCATACAATGAGCAGTTCTTC
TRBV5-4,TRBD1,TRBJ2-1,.,CASSYPGQVNEQFF,TGTGCCAGCAGCTACCCTGGACAGGTCAATGAGCAGTTCTTC
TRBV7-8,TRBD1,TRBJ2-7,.,CASILGQGSYEQYF,TGTGCCAGCATCCTCGGACAGGGCAGTTACGAGCAGTACTTC
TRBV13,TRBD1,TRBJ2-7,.,CASSDRGGYEQYF,TGTGCCAGCAGCGACAGGGGGGGCTACGAGCAGTACTTC
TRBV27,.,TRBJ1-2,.,CASSLYSAGGYTF,TGTGCCAGCAGTTTGTATAGCGCGGGGGGCTACACCTTC
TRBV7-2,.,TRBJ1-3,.,CASSPFRGGNTIYF,TGTGCCAGCAGCCCCTTCCGGGGAGGAAACACCATATATTTT
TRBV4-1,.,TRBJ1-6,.,CASSQTGFEGSPLHF,TGCGCCAGCAGCCAAACAGGGTTCGAAGGTTCACCCCTCCACTTT
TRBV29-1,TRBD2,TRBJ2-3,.,CSVKRGSTDTQYF,TGCAGCGTTAAGCGGGGTAGCACAGATACGCAGTATTTT
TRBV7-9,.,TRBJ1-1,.,CASSRQQGTVRNTEAFF,TGTGCCAGCAGCCGCCAGCAGGGGACCGTTAGGAACACTGAAGCTTTCTTT
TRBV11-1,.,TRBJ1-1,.,CASSLKQMNTEAFF,TGTGCCAGCAGCTTAAAGCAAATGAACACTGAAGCTTTCTTT
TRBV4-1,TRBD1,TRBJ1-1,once,CASSPNRDSYTEAFF,TGCGCCAGCAGCCCGAATAGGGACAGTTACACTGAAGCTTTCTTT
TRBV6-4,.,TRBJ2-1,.,CASSRTQGGDEQFF,TGTGCCAGCAGTCGAACGCAGGGGGGAGATGAGCAGTTCTTC
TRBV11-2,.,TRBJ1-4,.,CASSLGPATNEKLFF,TGTGCCAGCAGCTTAGGGCCAGCAACTAATGAAAAACTGTTTTTT
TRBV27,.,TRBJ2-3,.,CASSLDRTDTQYF,TGTGCCAGCAGTTTAGACAGAACAGATACGCAGTATTTT
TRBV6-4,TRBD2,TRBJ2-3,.,CASSDGAGEVDTQYF,TGTGCCAGCAGTGACGGGGCGGGAGAGGTAGATACGCAGTATTTT
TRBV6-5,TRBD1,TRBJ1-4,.,CASVRQGGTNEKLFF,TGTGCCAGCGTCCGACAGGGTGGAACTAATGAAAAACTGTTTTTT
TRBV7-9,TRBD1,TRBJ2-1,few,CASSSTGVAYNEQFF,TGTGCCAGCAGCTCTACAGGGGTTGCCTACAATGAGCAGTTCTTC
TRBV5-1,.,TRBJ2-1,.,CASSLGQGLSNEQFF,TGCGCCAGCAGCTTGGGTCAGGGCTTAAGCAATGAGCAGTTCTTC
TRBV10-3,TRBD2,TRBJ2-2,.,CAISDGTSENTGELFF,TGTGCCATCAGTGACGGGACTAGCGAAAACACCGGGGAGCTGTTTTTT